Sequencing of this T cell receptor beta chain was carried out in a study of spatial heterogeneity in lung cancer. The wider study: The donors were about 72 patients with non-small cell lung cancer that was early-stage and untreated. A unique TCR and UMI combination showed up more than ten times in raw reads, on average.

This clonotype has just a few counts. Time point given: blood at routine non-recurrence follow-up after resection. Sequencing was performed on whole RNA extracted from tumor and nontumor lung tissue, or from frozen PBMC, and the material was left unsorted. Individual TCR cDNA molecules each bore their own unique molecular identifier. TCRdb reanalysed the 5' RACE reads using MiXCR and keeps one entry per CDR3 protein. The sample holds around 110,000 distinct CDR3 sequences, 9% to 15% seen once. With 3 bases removed from V and 9 bases from J, the gap between germline ends came to 14 bases. Germline CDR1 is SQVTM and CDR2 is ANQGSEA. This CDR3 contains 12 residues.

The source is a male donor with early-stage non-small cell lung cancer. The specimen was PBMCs, collected at follow-up. V gene TRBV29-1 combines with J gene TRBJ2-5, with D possibly TRBD1 on 6 matching bases. CDR3 nucleotides: TGCAGCGTTGACACAGGGAAAAGGGCCCAGTACTTC. This codes for CSVDTGKRAQYF. Looking up the rest from reference TRBV29-1 and TRBJ2-5 gives the full variable domain: SAVISQKPSRDICQRGTSLTIQCQVDSQVTMMFWYRQQPGQSLTLIATANQGSEATYESGFVIDKFPISRPNLTFSTLTVSNMSPEDSSIYLCSVDTGKRAQYFGPGTRLLVL.